This T cell receptor beta chain stems from a study of T cell responses to AZD1222 COVID-19 vaccine. A word on this clone: Its antigen is unknown.

The germline V gene encodes CDR1 SEHNR and CDR2 FQNEAQ (reference sequence). The CDR3 is made up of 13 amino acids. Trimming took 5 bases from V and 0 from J, leaving 7 bases between them. Overall study findings and caveats: At baseline, just five to seven AZD1222 recipients tested seropositive. Samples come after the peak T cell response, not at day 14.

Clones were read by immunoSEQ multiplex PCR, and TCRdb kept only the in-frame ones, dropping some. The sample has 150,000 to 200,000 clones, more than 70% seen once. This chain joins TRBV7-9 and TRBJ1-1, with unresolved D. This receptor was identified in an adult who received the AZD1222 COVID-19 vaccine. Sequenced here: peripheral blood, sampled 28 days after the second AZD1222 dose. The CDR3 reads CASSPTVNTEAFF. The CDR3 DNA sequence: TGTGCCAGCAGCCCGACGGTGAACACTGAAGCTTTCTTT.